This is a list of T cell receptor beta chains from one sample in a study of CD8+ T cells in alopecia areata. TCRdb keeps only in-frame clones here, not all; method: immunoSEQ multiplex PCR. There are about 190,000 clones in the sample; 55% to 70% occur only once, and approximately 0.69% lies in the top ten. This specimen consisted of CD4+ T cells sorted from blood, obtained at week 4, from a patient treated with tofacitinib. The source is a human donor with alopecia areata. Each CDR3 is given with its conserved first and last residue. The D gene is left open where the match is weak. The listing skips clone size in some rows; elsewhere it reads once, few, many or a size class.

clone_size j_call d_call v_call cdr3_aa cdr3_nt
NA TRBJ2-3 TRBD2 TRBV29-1 CSDLWGGDTDTQYF TGCAGCGACTTGTGGGGAGGGGACACAGATACGCAGTATTTT
NA TRBJ2-3 TRBD2 TRBV5-1 CASSSTSGSRGTQYF TGCGCCAGCAGCTCGACTAGCGGGAGTCGGGGTACGCAGTATTTT
NA TRBJ2-5 NA TRBV30 CAWSLGTAYQETQYF TGTGCCTGGAGTCTCGGGACCGCGTACCAAGAGACCCAGTACTTC
few TRBJ2-7 NA TRBV7-2 CASSLFGDSYEQYF TGTGCCAGCAGCTTATTCGGGGATTCCTACGAGCAGTACTTC
NA TRBJ2-7 TRBD2 TRBV29-1 CSVVVLAGALGKKQYF TGCAGCGTTGTAGTATTGGCGGGAGCCCTCGGGAAGAAGCAGTACTTC
NA TRBJ1-1 TRBD1 TRBV9 CASSGTGDTEAFF TGTGCCAGCAGCGGGACAGGGGACACTGAAGCTTTCTTT
NA TRBJ2-3 TRBD2 TRBV19 CASSLRTSGRSTDTQYF TGTGCCAGTAGTCTACGGACTAGCGGGAGGAGCACAGATACGCAGTATTTT
NA TRBJ1-5 NA TRBV7-6 CASSLARGQPQHF TGTGCCAGCAGCTTAGCAAGGGGACAGCCCCAGCATTTT
NA TRBJ1-2 NA TRBV6-5 CASTGGYPVNYGYTF TGTGCCAGCACCGGTGGATACCCGGTAAACTATGGCTACACCTTC
NA TRBJ2-7 NA TRBV18 CASSLSVGNEQYF TGTGCCAGCTCACTATCTGTCGGCAACGAGCAGTACTTC
NA TRBJ2-7 TRBD1 TRBV6-1 CASSGGPGGLYEQYF TGTGCCAGCAGTGGAGGACCAGGGGGCCTCTACGAGCAGTACTTC
NA TRBJ1-5 NA TRBV6-5 CASSYPWPESNQPQHF TGTGCCAGCAGTTATCCCTGGCCCGAGAGCAATCAGCCCCAGCATTTT
NA TRBJ2-1 NA TRBV9 CASSVGLGNNEQFF TGTGCCAGCAGCGTAGGCCTAGGGAACAATGAGCAGTTCTTC
NA TRBJ2-2 TRBD1 TRBV7-9 CASSFPSGGANTGELFF TGTGCCAGCAGCTTTCCATCAGGGGGCGCCAACACCGGGGAGCTGTTTTTT
NA TRBJ2-1 TRBD2 TRBV7-3 CASSLVASGGYNEQFF TGTGCCAGCAGCTTAGTGGCTAGCGGGGGCTACAATGAGCAGTTCTTC
few TRBJ1-1 NA TRBV29-1 CSVESGKNTEAFF TGCAGCGTTGAGTCAGGGAAGAACACTGAAGCTTTCTTT
few TRBJ1-4 TRBD1 TRBV7-2 CASSFDRVEKLFF TGTGCCAGCAGTTTTGACAGGGTAGAAAAACTGTTTTTT
NA TRBJ2-3 NA TRBV11-2 CASSLVGISTDTQYF TGTGCCAGCAGCTTAGTTGGGATTAGCACAGATACGCAGTATTTT
NA TRBJ1-5 NA TRBV29-1 CSVGWNQPQHF TGCAGCGTTGGTTGGAATCAGCCCCAGCATTTT
NA TRBJ2-3 TRBD2 TRBV5-4 CASSRGVPAGDTQYF TGTGCCAGCAGCCGGGGGGTCCCAGCGGGTGATACGCAGTATTTT
few TRBJ1-2 TRBD1 TRBV7-2 CASSFGQGAGGYTF TGTGCCAGCAGCTTTGGACAGGGGGCGGGTGGCTACACCTTC
NA TRBJ2-7 TRBD1 TRBV29-1 CSVLGAGQGDEQYF TGCAGCGTTCTGGGGGCAGGACAGGGCGACGAGCAGTACTTC
NA TRBJ1-5 TRBD1 TRBV2 CASGPTGGDQPQHF TGTGCCAGCGGGCCGACAGGGGGGGATCAGCCCCAGCATTTT
NA TRBJ2-7 NA TRBV27 CASSRRTSDEQYF TGTGCCAGCAGCCGTCGGACATCGGACGAGCAGTACTTC
NA TRBJ2-3 NA TRBV7-8 CASSSIRQAYTQYF TGTGCCAGCAGCTCTATCCGACAGGCCTATACGCAGTATTTT